This T cell receptor beta chain was recovered during a study of T cell responses to AZD1222 COVID-19 vaccine. Study-wide points: White British donors predominated, females outnumbered males, and clonal diversity was possibly underestimated. AZD1222 recipients seropositive at baseline numbered only 5 or 6. CD4 TCRs associated with vaccination spanned spike, dominating at 160-218 and 743-854. In all cases, repertoires were sampled only after the peak T cell response.

Measured with immunoSEQ multiplex PCR; TCRdb has only the in-frame clones, and not every one. Of 100,000 or so clones listed, approximately 90% are singletons. The ends lost 0 bases at V and 2 bases at J; junction bases unmatched: 3. Germline assignment: CDR1 SGHRS and CDR2 YFSETQ. The CDR3 contains 16 residues. Regarding this clone: Its cognate antigen is unknown.

The starting material was peripheral blood, obtained on day 0 of AZD1222 vaccination. The receptor was isolated from an adult in good health. The chain recombines TRBV5-1 with TRBJ1-5; 9 bases are a match to TRBD1. The DNA of the CDR3 is TGCGCCAGCAGCTTGGGGACAGGGGACGGCAATCAGCCCCAGCATTTT. Translating it yields CASSLGTGDGNQPQHF.